Shown below are 9 T cell receptor beta chains from a single sample sequenced in a study of CD8+ T cells in alopecia areata. Indicated treatment: oral pan-JAK inhibitor, 5-10 mg twice daily. The authors extracted RNA and reverse transcribed it into cDNA as the sequencing template. Here immunoSEQ multiplex PCR was the method, and the copy in TCRdb shows in-frame clones only, minus some. The data contain more than 95,000 clones, approximately 57% of them singletons. The sample here was CD4+ T cells sorted from blood, taken at week 4, from a patient treated with tofacitinib. The origin of the receptors is a human donor with alopecia areata.

This chain links TRBV29-1 with TRBJ2-7, with D possibly matching TRBD1 (6 bases). The V end was cut by 4 bases, the J end by 0 bases, with 10 bases between. CDR3 length: 13 residues. Germline lookup yields CDR1 SQVTM and CDR2 ANQGSEA. The CDR3 is CSVAQGFSYEQYF. CDR3 coding DNA: TGCAGCGTTGCTCAGGGGTTCTCCTACGAGCAGTACTTC.

The rearrangement links TRBV28 to TRBJ2-3; tentatively, D is TRBD2 (6 bases). Trimming shortened V by 6 bases and J by 0 bases, and 10 bases separated the two germline ends. This CDR3 is 14 amino acids long. Germline lookup yields CDR1 MDHEN and CDR2 SYDVKM. CDR3 nucleotides: TGTGCCAGCAGAATTAGCGGAAGCACAGATACGCAGTATTTT. Its protein is CASRISGSTDTQYF.

This clone was observed a few times. This chain uses TRBV30 with TRBJ2-1; 8 bases fit TRBD2. Germline-derived CDR1 and CDR2 are GTSNPN and SVGIG (reference sequence). The CDR3 is 13 amino acids. J lost 5 bases, V lost 1 base, and 1 base had no gene match. Here the CDR3 reads CAWSDSGNNEQFF. As DNA, the CDR3 is TGTGCCTGGAGTGATAGCGGGAACAATGAGCAGTTCTTC.

This clone has more than one count but fewer than ten. The chain couples TRBV15 to TRBJ2-7, with D possibly matching TRBD2 (7 bases). The germline CDR1 and CDR2 sequences are LNHNV and YYDKDF (reference sequence). The CDR3 covers 13 residues. V lost 1 base and J lost 6, with 10 bases in between. The CDR3 DNA follows: TGTGCCACCAGCAGAGTCGGGGGGCGCGAGCAGTACTTC. Amino acids: CATSRVGGREQYF.

J is TRBJ1-1 and V is TRBV29-1, with TRBD1 matching over 8 bases. The germline gives CDR1 SQVTM, CDR2 ANQGSEA. The CDR3 has 12 residues. The ends lost 3 bases at V and 13 bases at J; junction bases unmatched: 10. The CDR3 sequence: CSVEGYWTGFFF. As DNA, the CDR3 is TGCAGCGTTGAGGGCTACTGGACAGGGTTTTTCTTT.

J is TRBJ2-1 and V is TRBV28; D is unresolved. The CDR3 covers 11 residues. Trimming took off 1 base at V and 5 bases at J, with 0 bases between the two ends. Germline CDR1 and CDR2: MDHEN and SYDVKM. The CDR3 here is CASSLYNEQFF. As DNA, the CDR3 is TGTGCCAGCAGTTTATACAATGAGCAGTTCTTC.

The genes are TRBV11-1 and TRBJ2-7; 9 bases match TRBD1. Germline-derived CDR1 and CDR2 are SGHAT and FQDESV (reference sequence). The trim removed 3 bases at V and 5 bases at J, leaving 5 bases unmatched. The CDR3 spans 14 residues. The CDR3 here is CASSFRDRDHEQYF. DNA for the CDR3: TGTGCCAGCAGCTTCCGGGACAGGGACCACGAGCAGTACTTC.

The chain links TRBV7-9 to TRBJ2-5; D gene uncertain. The CDR3 contains 14 residues. Trimming took 5 bases from V and 1 from J, leaving 11 bases between them. Germline assignment: CDR1 SEHNR and CDR2 FQNEAQ (reference sequence). The CDR3, as DNA: TGTGCCAGCAGCCCCGGACGGATCCAAGAGACCCAGTACTTC. This sequence encodes CASSPGRIQETQYF.

The chain is built from TRBV28 and TRBJ2-1; 13 positions agree with TRBD2. Germline V gives CDR1 MDHEN, CDR2 SYDVKM. The ends lost 5 bases at V and 10 bases at J; junction bases unmatched: 2. This CDR3 is built from 13 residues. The CDR3 here is CASSQGLAGEQFF. In DNA, the CDR3 is TGTGCCAGCAGTCAGGGACTAGCGGGAGAGCAGTTCTTC.